The 9 T cell receptor beta chains in this list originate from one sample, sequenced in a study of breast tumors, draining lymph nodes, adjacent tissues. TCRdb recomputed calls from the multiplex PCR reads with MiXCR, one row per CDR3 protein. The sample lists approximately 230,000 distinct CDR3 sequences; under 40% were seen once. The lymph nodes were axillary draining lymph nodes from breast cancer patients. Sequencing was carried out using axillary lymph node tissue. The origin of the receptors is a female donor with breast cancer. Some clones in this sample may be carry-over from other donors' samples.

The chain recombines TRBV24-1 with TRBJ1-1, with unresolved D. Looked up from germline, CDR1 is KGHDR and CDR2 is SFDVKD. V was shortened by 0 bases and J by 9 bases, with 7 bases between the two germline ends. CDR3 length: 12 amino acids. CDR3 nucleotide sequence: TGTGCCACCAGTGATTTGAACAGCCAAGCTTTCTTT. Amino acids: CATSDLNSQAFF.

This clonotype was counted at least ten times. The CDR3 nucleotides read TGCGCCAGCAGCTTGGTTGGGACAGGGGCCGGCGAGCAGTACTTC. Translated: CASSLVGTGAGEQYF. J is TRBJ2-7 and V is TRBV5-1; 10 bases match TRBD1. V gave up 0 bases and J gave up 6 bases; unmatched junction bases: 6. This CDR3 is 15 amino acids long. Germline V lookup: CDR1 SGHRS, CDR2 YFSETQ.

On this clonotype: A much bigger clone sits one base away, suggesting this may be a read error. The chain recombines TRBV9 with TRBJ2-1; D uncertain. The V gene's germline CDR1 is SGDLS and CDR2 YYNGEE. The CDR3 is 16 residues long. This chain's CDR3 is CASSVSSHRSYNAQFF. In DNA form, the CDR3 reads TGTGCCAGCAGCGTCTCAAGCCATCGCTCCTACAATGCGCAGTTCTTC.

This clonotype occurred once. A much larger clone lies a single base off, so this may be a read error. The gene calls are TRBV14 and TRBJ2-1; tentative D call: TRBD1 (5 bases). Germline V lookup: CDR1 SGHDN, CDR2 FVKESK. This CDR3 has 15 amino acids. Here the CDR3 reads CASSLFGGQGGEPFF. CDR3 bases: TGTGCCAGCAGCCTCTTTGGTGGGCAGGGCGGTGAGCCGTTCTTC.

Ten or more counts support this clonotype. This chain joins TRBV19 and TRBJ2-1; TRBD2 might be the D (5 bases). The CDR3 runs 13 residues. The germline gives CDR1 LNHDA, CDR2 SQIVND (reference sequence). Deletions cut 7 bases from V and 5 bases from J, with 12 bases between. CDR3 protein: CASTTGVNNEQFF. The CDR3, as DNA: TGTGCCAGTACTACCGGGGTAAACAATGAGCAGTTCTTC.

This clonotype has a count of ten or more. The chain links TRBV5-8 to TRBJ2-7, with a possible D match to TRBD2 (6 bases). Trimming pared 4 bases from V and 2 bases from J, leaving 13 bases between. This CDR3 region has 14 residues. Germline V CDR1 and CDR2: SGHTS, YDEGEE. The CDR3 loop is CASSPGGTAYEQYF. The DNA for the CDR3 is TGTGCCAGCAGCCCCGGCGGGACGGCCTACGAGCAGTACTTC.

This clonotype was detected many times. The chain is built from TRBV4-1 and TRBJ2-5; no firm D call. The CDR3 consists of 15 residues. The V gene's germline CDR1 is MGHRA and CDR2 YSYEKL. With 1 base removed from V and 1 base from J, the gap between germline ends came to 10 bases. As DNA, the CDR3 is TGCGCCAGCAGCCAAGCTCCTCGCCCCCAAGAGACCCAGTACTTC. Its protein is CASSQAPRPQETQYF.

To note about this clonotype: The junction differs from germline at one of its ends, possibly a read error. V is TRBV11-3 and J is TRBJ2-2; unclear D gene. Germline V gene sequence: CDR1 SGHNT, CDR2 YENEEA. The CDR3 consists of 13 residues. The CDR3 nucleotides read TGTGCCAGGAGCTTAGACGAGGCCGGGGAGCTGTTTTTT. It yields the protein CARSLDEAGELFF.

This rearrangement joins TRBV10-3 to TRBJ1-2; possible D gene TRBD1, 5 bases. The CDR3 is 13 residues long. Germline V gene sequence: CDR1 ENHRY, CDR2 SYGVKD. V shed 2 bases and J shed 4 bases, with 8 bases lying between them. CDR3 amino acids: CAISEGQGYGYTF. The CDR3 DNA reads TGTGCCATCAGTGAGGGGCAGGGCTATGGCTACACCTTC.